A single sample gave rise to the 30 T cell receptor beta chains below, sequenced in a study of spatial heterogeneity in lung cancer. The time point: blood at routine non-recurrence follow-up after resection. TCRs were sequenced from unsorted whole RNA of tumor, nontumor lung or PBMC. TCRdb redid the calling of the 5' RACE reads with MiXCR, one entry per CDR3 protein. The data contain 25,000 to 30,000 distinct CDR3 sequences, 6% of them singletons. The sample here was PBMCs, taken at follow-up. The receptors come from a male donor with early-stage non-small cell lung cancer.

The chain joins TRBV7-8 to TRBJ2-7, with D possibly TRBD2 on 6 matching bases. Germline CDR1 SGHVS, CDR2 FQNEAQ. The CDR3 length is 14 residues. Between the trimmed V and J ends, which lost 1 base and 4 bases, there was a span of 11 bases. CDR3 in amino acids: CASSLELAGYEQYV. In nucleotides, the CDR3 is TGTGCCAGCAGCTTAGAACTAGCAGGATACGAGCAGTACGTC.

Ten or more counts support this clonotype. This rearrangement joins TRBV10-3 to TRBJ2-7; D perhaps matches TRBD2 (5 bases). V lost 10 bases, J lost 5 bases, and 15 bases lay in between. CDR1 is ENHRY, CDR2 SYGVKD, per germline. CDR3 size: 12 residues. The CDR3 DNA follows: TGTGCCACGCGGGCGGGTTCCCACGAGCAGTACTTC. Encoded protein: CATRAGSHEQYF.

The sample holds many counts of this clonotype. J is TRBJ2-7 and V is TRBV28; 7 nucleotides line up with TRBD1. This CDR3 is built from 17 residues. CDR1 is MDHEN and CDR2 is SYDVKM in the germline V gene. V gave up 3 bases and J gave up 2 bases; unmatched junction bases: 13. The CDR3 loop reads CASSFVTGNPSPYEQYF. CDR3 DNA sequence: TGTGCCAGCAGTTTTGTGACAGGGAATCCGTCCCCCTACGAGCAGTACTTC.

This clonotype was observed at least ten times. CDR3 DNA sequence: TGTGCCAGCAGCTTCCAGGGAACAGATACGCAGTATTTT. It yields the protein CASSFQGTDTQYF. The rearrangement uses TRBV7-2 and TRBJ2-3; D may be TRBD1 (5 bases). The CDR3 length is 13 residues. Germline V gene sequence: CDR1 SGHTA, CDR2 FQGNSA. Trimming left V 3 bases short and J 3 bases short, with 7 bases between.

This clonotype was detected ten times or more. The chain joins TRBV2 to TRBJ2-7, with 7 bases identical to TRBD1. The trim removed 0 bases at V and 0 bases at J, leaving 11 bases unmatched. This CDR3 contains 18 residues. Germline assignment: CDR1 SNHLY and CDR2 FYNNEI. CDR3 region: CASSEAPGGGDFSYEQYV. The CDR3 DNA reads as TGTGCCAGCAGTGAAGCGCCAGGGGGTGGGGATTTCTCCTACGAGCAGTACGTC.

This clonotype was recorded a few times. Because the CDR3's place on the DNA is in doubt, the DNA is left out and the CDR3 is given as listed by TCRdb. This CDR3 is CASSFSGSIIFGQETQYF. V gene TRBV7-9 combines with J gene TRBJ2-5. Inclusive of both ends, the CDR3 amounts to 18 amino acids. The germline V gene has CDR1 SEHNR and CDR2 FQNEAQ (reference sequence).

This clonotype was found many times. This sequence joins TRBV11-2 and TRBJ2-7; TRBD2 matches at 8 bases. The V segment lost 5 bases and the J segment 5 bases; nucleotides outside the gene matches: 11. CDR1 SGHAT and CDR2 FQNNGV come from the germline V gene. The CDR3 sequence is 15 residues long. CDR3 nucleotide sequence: TGTGCCAGCAGCCCCTACTCGAGCGGGGGCGACGAGCAGTACTTC. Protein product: CASSPYSSGGDEQYF.

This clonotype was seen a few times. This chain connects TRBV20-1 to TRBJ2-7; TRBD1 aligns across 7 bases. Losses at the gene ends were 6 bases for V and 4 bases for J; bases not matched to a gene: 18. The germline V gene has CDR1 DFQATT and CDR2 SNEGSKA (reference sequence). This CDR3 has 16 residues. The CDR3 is CSAWGRGSQREYEQYF. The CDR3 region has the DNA TGCAGTGCGTGGGGCAGGGGGTCTCAGAGGGAATACGAGCAGTACTTC.

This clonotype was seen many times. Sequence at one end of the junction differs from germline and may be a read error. CDR3 amino acids: CASSSSGGGGNNEQFF. The CDR3, as DNA: TGTGCTAGCAGCTCCTCCGGAGGCGGGGGGAACAATGAGCAGTTCTTC. This chain links TRBV7-7 with TRBJ2-1; 8 bases are a match to TRBD2. This CDR3 is 16 amino acids long. Germline-derived CDR1 and CDR2 are SSHAT and FNYEAQ (reference sequence).

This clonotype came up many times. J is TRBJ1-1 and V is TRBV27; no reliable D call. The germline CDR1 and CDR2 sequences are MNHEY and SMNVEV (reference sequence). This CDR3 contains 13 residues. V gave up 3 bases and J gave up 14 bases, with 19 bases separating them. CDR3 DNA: TGTGCCAGCAGTTTGGGATTAACCGGAAAAGTGTTCTTT. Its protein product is CASSLGLTGKVFF.

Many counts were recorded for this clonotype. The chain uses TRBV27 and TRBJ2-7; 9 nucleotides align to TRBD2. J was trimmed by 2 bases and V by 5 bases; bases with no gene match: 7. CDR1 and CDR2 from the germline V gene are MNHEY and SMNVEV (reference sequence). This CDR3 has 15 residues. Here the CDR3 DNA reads TGTGCCAGCAGTCGCCAACTAGCGGGTCCCTACGAGCAGTACTTC. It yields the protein CASSRQLAGPYEQYF.

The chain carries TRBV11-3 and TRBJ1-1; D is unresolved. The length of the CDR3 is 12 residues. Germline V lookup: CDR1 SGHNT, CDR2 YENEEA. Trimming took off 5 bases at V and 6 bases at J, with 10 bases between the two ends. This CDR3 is CASSPRGPEAFF. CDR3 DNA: TGTGCCAGCAGCCCCCGAGGGCCTGAAGCTTTCTTT. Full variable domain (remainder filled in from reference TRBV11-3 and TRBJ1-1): EAGVVQSPRYKIIEKKQPVAFWCNPISGHNTLYWYLQNLGQGPELLIRYENEEAVDDSQLPKDRFSAERLKGVDSTLKIQPAELGDSAVYLCASSPRGPEAFFGQGTRLTVV.

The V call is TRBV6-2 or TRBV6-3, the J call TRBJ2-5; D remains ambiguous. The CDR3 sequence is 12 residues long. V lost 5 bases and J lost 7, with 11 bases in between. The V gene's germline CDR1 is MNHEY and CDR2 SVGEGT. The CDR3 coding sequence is TGTGCCAGCAGTCCCCTAGACGGGACCCAGTACTTC. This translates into CASSPLDGTQYF.

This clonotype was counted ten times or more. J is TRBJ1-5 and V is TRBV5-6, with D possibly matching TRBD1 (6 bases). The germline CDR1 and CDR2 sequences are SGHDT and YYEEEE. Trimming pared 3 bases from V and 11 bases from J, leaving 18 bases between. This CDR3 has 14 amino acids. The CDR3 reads CASSSRVRGQAQHF. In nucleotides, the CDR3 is TGTGCCAGCAGCTCCCGGGTCCGGGGACAAGCCCAGCATTTT.

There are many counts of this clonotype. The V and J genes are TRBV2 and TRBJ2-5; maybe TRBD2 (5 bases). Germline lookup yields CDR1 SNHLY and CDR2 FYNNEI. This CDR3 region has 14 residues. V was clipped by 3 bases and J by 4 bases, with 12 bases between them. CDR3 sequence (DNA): TGTGCCAGCAGTGAGAGGGAGAATTCAGAGACCCAGTACTTC. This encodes CASSERENSETQYF. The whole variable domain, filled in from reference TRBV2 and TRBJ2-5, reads EPEVTQTPSHQVTQMGQEVILRCVPISNHLYFYWYRQILGQKVEFLVSFYNNEISEKSEIFDDQFSVERPDGSNFTLKIRSTKLEDSAMYFCASSERENSETQYFGPGTRLLVL.

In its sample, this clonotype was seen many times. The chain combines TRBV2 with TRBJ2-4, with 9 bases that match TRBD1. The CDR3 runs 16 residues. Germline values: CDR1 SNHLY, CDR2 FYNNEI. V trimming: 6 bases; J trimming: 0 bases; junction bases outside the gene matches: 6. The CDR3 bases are TGTGCCAGCAGCCCACAGGGGGCGCGAGCCAAAAACATTCAGTACTTC. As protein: CASSPQGARAKNIQYF.

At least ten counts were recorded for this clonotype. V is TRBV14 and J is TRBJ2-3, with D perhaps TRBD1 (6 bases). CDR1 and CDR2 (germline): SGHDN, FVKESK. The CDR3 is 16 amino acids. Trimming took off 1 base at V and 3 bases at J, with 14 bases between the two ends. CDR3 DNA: TGTGCCAGCAGCCAAGGCGACAGGATAAGGACAGATACGCAGTATTTT. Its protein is CASSQGDRIRTDTQYF.

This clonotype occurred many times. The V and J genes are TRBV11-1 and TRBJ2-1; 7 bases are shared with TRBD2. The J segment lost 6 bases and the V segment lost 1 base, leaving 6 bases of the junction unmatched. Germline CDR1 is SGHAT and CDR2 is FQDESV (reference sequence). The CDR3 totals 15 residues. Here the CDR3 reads CASSLVPGGRNEQFF. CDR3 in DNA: TGTGCCAGCAGCTTAGTACCGGGAGGACGCAATGAGCAGTTCTTC.

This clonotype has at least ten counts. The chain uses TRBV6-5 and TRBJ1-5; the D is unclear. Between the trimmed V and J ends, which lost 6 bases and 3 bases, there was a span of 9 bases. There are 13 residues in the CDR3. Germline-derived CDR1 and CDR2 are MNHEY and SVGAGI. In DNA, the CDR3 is TGTGCCAGCAGCCCCGGGGTCAATCAGCCCCAGCATTTT. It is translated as CASSPGVNQPQHF.

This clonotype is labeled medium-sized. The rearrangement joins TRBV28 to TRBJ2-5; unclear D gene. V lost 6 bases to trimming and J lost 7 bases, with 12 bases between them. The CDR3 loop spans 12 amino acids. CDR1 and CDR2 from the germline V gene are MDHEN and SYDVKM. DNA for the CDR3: TGTGCCAGCAGGAACCCAGCTAGGACCCAGTACTTC. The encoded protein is CASRNPARTQYF.

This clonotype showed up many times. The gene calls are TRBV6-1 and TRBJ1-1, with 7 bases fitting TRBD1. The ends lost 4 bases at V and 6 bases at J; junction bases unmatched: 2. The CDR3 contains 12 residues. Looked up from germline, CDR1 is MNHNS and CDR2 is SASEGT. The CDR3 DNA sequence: TGTGCCAGCAGTGTGGGACAGCCTGAAGCTTTCTTT. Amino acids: CASSVGQPEAFF.

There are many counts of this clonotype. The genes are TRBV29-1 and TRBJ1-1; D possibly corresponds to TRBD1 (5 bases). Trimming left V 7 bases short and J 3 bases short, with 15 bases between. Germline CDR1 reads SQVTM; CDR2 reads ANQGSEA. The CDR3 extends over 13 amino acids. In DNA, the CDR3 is TGCAGCGCCGACGGGGAGGGGTACACTGAAGCTTTCTTT. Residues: CSADGEGYTEAFF. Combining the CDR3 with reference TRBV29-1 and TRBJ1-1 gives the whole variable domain SAVISQKPSRDICQRGTSLTIQCQVDSQVTMMFWYRQQPGQSLTLIATANQGSEATYESGFVIDKFPISRPNLTFSTLTVSNMSPEDSSIYLCSADGEGYTEAFFGQGTRLTVV.

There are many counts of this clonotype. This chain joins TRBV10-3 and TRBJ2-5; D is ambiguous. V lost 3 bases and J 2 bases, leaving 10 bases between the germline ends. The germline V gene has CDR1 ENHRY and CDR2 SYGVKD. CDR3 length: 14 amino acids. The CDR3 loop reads CAISDLTPQETQYF. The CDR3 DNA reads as TGTGCCATCAGTGACTTGACACCTCAAGAGACCCAGTACTTC.

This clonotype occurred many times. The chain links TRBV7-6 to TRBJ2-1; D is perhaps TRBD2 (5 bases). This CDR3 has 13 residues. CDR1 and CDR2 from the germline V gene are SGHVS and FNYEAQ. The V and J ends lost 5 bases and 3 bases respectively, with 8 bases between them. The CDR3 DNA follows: TGTGCCAGCAGCCCGGGAATCTACAATGAGCAGTTCTTC. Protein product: CASSPGIYNEQFF.

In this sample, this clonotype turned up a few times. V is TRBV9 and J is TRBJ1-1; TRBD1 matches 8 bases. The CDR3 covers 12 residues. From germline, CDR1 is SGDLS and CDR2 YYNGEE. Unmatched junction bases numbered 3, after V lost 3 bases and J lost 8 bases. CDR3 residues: CASSARTGEAFF. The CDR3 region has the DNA TGTGCCAGCAGCGCCAGGACAGGGGAAGCTTTCTTT.

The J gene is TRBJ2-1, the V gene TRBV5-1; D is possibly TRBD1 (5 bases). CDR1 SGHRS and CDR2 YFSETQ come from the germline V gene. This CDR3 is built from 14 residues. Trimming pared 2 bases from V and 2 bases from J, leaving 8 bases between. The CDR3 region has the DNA TGCGCCAGCAGCTTCAGGGTTACCTACAATGAGCAGTTCTTC. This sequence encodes CASSFRVTYNEQFF.

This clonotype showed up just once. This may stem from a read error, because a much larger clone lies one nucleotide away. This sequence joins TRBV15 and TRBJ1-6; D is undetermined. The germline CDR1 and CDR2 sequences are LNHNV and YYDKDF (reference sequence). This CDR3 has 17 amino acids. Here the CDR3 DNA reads TGTGTCACCAGCAGACTCGACATGGGCACTTATAATTCACCCCTCCACTTT. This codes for CVTSRLDMGTYNSPLHF.

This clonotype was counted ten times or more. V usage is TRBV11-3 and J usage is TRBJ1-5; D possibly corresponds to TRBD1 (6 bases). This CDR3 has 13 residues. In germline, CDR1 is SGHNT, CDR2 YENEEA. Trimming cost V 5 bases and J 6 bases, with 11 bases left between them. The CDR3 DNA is TGTGCCAGCAGCCGGGGGGGCAGTCAGCCCCAGCATTTT. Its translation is CASSRGGSQPQHF.

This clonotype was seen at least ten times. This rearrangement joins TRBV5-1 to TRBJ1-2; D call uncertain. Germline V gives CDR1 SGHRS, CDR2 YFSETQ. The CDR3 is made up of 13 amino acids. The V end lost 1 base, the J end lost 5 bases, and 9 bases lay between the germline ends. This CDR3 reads CASSLLADYGYTF. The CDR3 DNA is TGCGCCAGCAGCTTGCTCGCTGATTATGGCTACACCTTC.

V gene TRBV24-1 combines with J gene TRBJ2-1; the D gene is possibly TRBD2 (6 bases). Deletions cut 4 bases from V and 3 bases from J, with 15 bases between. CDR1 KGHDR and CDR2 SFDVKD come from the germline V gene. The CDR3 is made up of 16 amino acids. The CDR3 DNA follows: TGTGCCACCAGTGAAGTCAGCGGGCCGCTCTACAATGAGCAGTTCTTC. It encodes CATSEVSGPLYNEQFF.